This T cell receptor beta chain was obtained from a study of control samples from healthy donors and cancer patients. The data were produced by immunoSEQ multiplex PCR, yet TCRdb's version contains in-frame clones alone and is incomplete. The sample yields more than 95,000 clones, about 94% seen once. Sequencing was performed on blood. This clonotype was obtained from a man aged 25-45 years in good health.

The CDR3 coding sequence is TGTGCCAGCAAGCGGGGGCTAGTGAACACTGAAGCTTTCTTT. This sequence encodes CASKRGLVNTEAFF. This sequence joins TRBV2 and TRBJ1-1; TRBD1 might be the D (6 bases). Germline lookup yields CDR1 SNHLY and CDR2 FYNNEI. Trimming stripped 7 bases from V and 0 bases from J, with 12 bases between. The length of the CDR3 is 14 residues.